A single T cell receptor beta chain is shown here with its context. Its antigen remains unidentified. The data were obtained in a study of shared clonotypes between healthy human individuals. Sorted-subset replicate PCRs used about 190 ng of genomic DNA. This amount corresponded to some 32,000 T cell genomes. Assay used: immunoSEQ multiplex PCR; TCRdb lists only in-frame clones, some missing. The table lists 2,100,000 or so clones, approximately 94% of them singletons. Whole-study findings and limits: Sequencing of the sorted subsets was shown by rarefaction to be incomplete despite large depth. Sequencing depth was expected to influence donor clonotype sharing. As a rule, naive subsets had a larger estimated richness than memory subsets.

The CDR3 consists of 16 residues. The V end lost 2 bases, the J end lost 8 bases, and 21 bases lay between the germline ends. Germline CDR1 is MNHEY and CDR2 is SVGAGI. The clonotype comes from a young man in good health. The chain employs TRBV6-5 and TRBJ1-2; no definite D call. The sequenced material came from naive CD4+ T cells sorted from blood. Subset defined: CD45RA+ positively selected. The CDR3, as DNA: TGTGCCAGCAGTTACCCGTCGGACCTACGAACTGGGGGCTACACCTTC. Translated: CASSYPSDLRTGGYTF.